The clone carrying this T cell receptor (beta chain) was counted many times. Those donors who had ophthalmopathy presented with moderate-to-severe activity, a CAS of ≥3, a NOSPECS of ≥4 and a duration under 3 months. The PBMCs originated from over 9 ml of fresh peripheral blood. V was pared by 3 bases and J by 2 bases, with 13 bases between. The CDR3 loop spans 15 amino acids. The germline gives CDR1 ENHRY, CDR2 SYGVKD. These data belong to a study of Graves' ophthalmopathy and Graves' hyperthyroidism. Study-level information: The study drew peripheral blood at initial diagnosis, before any treatment.

RNA transcripts provided the template for amplifying TCR beta CDR3 regions. Amplification began with first-round RT-PCR using HTBI primers, then second-round multiplex PCR was performed. TCRdb used MiXCR to reprocess the multiplex PCR reads, holding one entry per CDR3 protein. This table has 650,000 to 900,000 distinct CDR3 sequences, 40% appearing once. The sequence derives from an adult man with Graves' ophthalmopathy. The sequencing input was peripheral blood. This chain joins TRBV10-3 and TRBJ2-5, with a tentative D call TRBD1 (5 bases). DNA of the CDR3: TGTGCCATCAGTGATACTATGGCAGGGCAAGAGACCCAGTACTTC. This translates into CAISDTMAGQETQYF.